This TCR beta chain was documented in a study of blood T cell repertoires in COVID-19. Across the whole study: Acute and convalescent COVID-19 specimens originated in the United States, Italy and Spain. Nucleic acid was either cDNA or gDNA, and it came from T cells, B-cell-depleted T cells, or PBMCs.

The ends were cut back, 2 bases at V and 0 bases at J, with 17 bases in the middle. Germline-derived CDR1 and CDR2 are GTSNPN and SVGIG (reference sequence). The CDR3 runs to 17 residues. Clones were read by immunoSEQ multiplex PCR, and TCRdb kept only the in-frame ones, dropping some. The sample holds roughly 250,000 clones, roughly 89% seen once. The sequenced sample was peripheral blood. The receptor was isolated from a woman in her thirties or forties who had recovered from COVID-19. The chain employs TRBV30 and TRBJ2-1; perhaps TRBD2 as D (7 bases). Written as DNA, the CDR3 is TGTGCCTGGAGTCTTTGGGGGGGCCCTCGCTCCTACAATGAGCAGTTCTTC. Protein product: CAWSLWGGPRSYNEQFF.